This entry lists 20 T cell receptor beta chains sequenced from one sample in a study of T cell repertoires in cytomegalovirus infection. From the reads, TCRdb called clonotypes with MiXCR, one entry per CDR3 protein. Among some 560,000 distinct CDR3 sequences listed, around 40% were seen once. Their antigens remain unidentified. This sample comprised cultured PBMCs, obtained from culture after CMV antigen stimulation. These receptor sequences come from a human donor in good health (CMV status not recorded). Some clones in this sample may be carry-over from other donors' samples.

Ten or more counts support this clonotype. This chain links TRBV7-9 with TRBJ2-3, with D tentatively TRBD1 (5 bases). The V end lost 2 bases, the J end lost 2 bases, and 11 bases lay between the germline ends. CDR3 length equals 15 residues. Germline-derived CDR1 and CDR2 are SEHNR and FQNEAQ (reference sequence). CDR3: CASSLLGQVTDTQYF. The CDR3, as DNA: TGTGCCAGCAGCTTATTGGGGCAGGTCACAGATACGCAGTATTTT.

This clonotype came up a few times. CDR3 residues: CASSLGAGPPYEQYF. CDR3 sequence (DNA): TGTGCCAGCAGCTTAGGTGCGGGCCCACCCTACGAGCAGTACTTC. The gene calls are TRBV7-2 and TRBJ2-7; tentatively, D is TRBD2 (5 bases). Germline V gene data show CDR1 as SGHTA and CDR2 as FQGNSA. The V end was cut by 1 base, the J end by 2 bases, with 12 bases between. There are 15 residues in the CDR3. Drawing the rest from reference TRBV7-2 and TRBJ2-7, the complete variable domain is GAGVSQSPSNKVTEKGKDVELRCDPISGHTALYWYRQSLGQGLEFLIYFQGNSAPDKSGLPSDRFSAERTGGSVSTLTIQRTQQEDSAVYLCASSLGAGPPYEQYFGPGTRLTVT.

The chain recombines TRBV24-1 with TRBJ2-5; D tentatively reads TRBD1 or TRBD2 (5 bases each). CDR3 length: 15 residues. V was cut by 5 bases and J by 6 bases, with 18 bases left in between. Germline V gene lookup returns CDR1 KGHDR and CDR2 SFDVKD. The CDR3 reads CATSAAKSGQKTQYF. The DNA for the CDR3 is TGTGCCACCAGTGCCGCCAAATCGGGGCAAAAGACCCAGTACTTC.

The chain joins TRBV11-2 to TRBJ2-3; D is perhaps TRBD1 (6 bases). The CDR3 loop spans 16 amino acids. The V gene lost 5 bases and the J gene lost 0 bases, with 15 bases spanning the gap. From germline, CDR1 is SGHAT and CDR2 FQNNGV. CDR3 DNA sequence: TGTGCCAGCAGCCGAAGAGGCCAGGGGAGCACAGATACGCAGTATTTT. Translation gives CASSRRGQGSTDTQYF.

The J gene is TRBJ2-1, the V gene TRBV12-3 or TRBV12-4, with D tentatively TRBD2 (6 bases). The CDR3 length is 18 residues. V was pared by 7 bases and J by 8 bases, with 30 bases between. The CDR3 region has the DNA TGTGCCAGCACCCCCTCCTATGGTGCGGGTTCCCCTAGCGATGAGCAGTTCTTC. Translated: CASTPSYGAGSPSDEQFF.

The V gene is TRBV27, the J gene TRBJ1-1; 9 positions agree with TRBD1. After removal of 2 bases from V and 6 bases from J, the junction contained 7 bases not matched to a gene. Germline CDR1 MNHEY, CDR2 SMNVEV (reference sequence). The CDR3 covers 15 residues. The DNA for the CDR3 is TGTGCCAGCAGTTTAACAGGGGGCCAATCCGCTGAAGCTTTCTTT. Its translation is CASSLTGGQSAEAFF.

The chain has TRBV20-1 and TRBJ2-5; no firm D call. There are 13 residues in the CDR3. V was pared by 6 bases and J by 5 bases, with 16 bases between. CDR1 is DFQATT and CDR2 is SNEGSKA in the germline V gene (reference sequence). DNA for the CDR3: TGCAGTGCCGACGGCCGGCCGAGGGAGACCCAGTACTTC. Translating it yields CSADGRPRETQYF.

V usage is TRBV15 and J usage is TRBJ2-7; TRBD2 might be the D (5 bases). V was cut by 1 base and J by 0 bases, with 10 bases left in between. The CDR3 sequence is 15 residues long. Looked up from germline, CDR1 is LNHNV and CDR2 is YYDKDF (reference sequence). CDR3 nucleotides: TGTGCCACCAGCAGAGGCGGGTCGAGCTCCTACGAGCAGTACTTC. Protein product: CATSRGGSSSYEQYF.

CDR3 DNA sequence: TGCGCCAGCAGCCAAGTACAGGGGACAGGAGAAGAGACCCAGTACTTC. Translated, it gives CASSQVQGTGEETQYF. The chain joins TRBV4-1 to TRBJ2-5, with 8 bases lining up with TRBD1. Germline-derived CDR1 and CDR2 are MGHRA and YSYEKL. Unmatched junction bases numbered 7, after V lost 1 base and J lost 3 bases. This CDR3 has 16 residues.

This clonotype was recorded a few times. The rearrangement uses TRBV7-2 and TRBJ1-2, with D perhaps TRBD1 (6 bases). Trimming left V 0 bases short and J 6 bases short, with 8 bases between. CDR1 SGHTA and CDR2 FQGNSA come from the germline V gene. The CDR3 loop spans 13 amino acids. This CDR3 reads CASSLAQGNGYTF. CDR3 nucleotide sequence: TGTGCCAGCAGCTTAGCACAGGGAAATGGCTACACCTTC. The full variable domain, its missing parts supplied by reference TRBV7-2 and TRBJ1-2, is GAGVSQSPSNKVTEKGKDVELRCDPISGHTALYWYRQSLGQGLEFLIYFQGNSAPDKSGLPSDRFSAERTGGSVSTLTIQRTQQEDSAVYLCASSLAQGNGYTFGSGTRLTVV.

This rearrangement joins TRBV7-4 to TRBJ2-3; D is undetermined. The CDR3 is 13 amino acids. V dropped 8 bases and J dropped 6 bases, with 15 bases sitting between them. Germline CDR1 reads SGHVT; CDR2 reads SQSDAQ. CDR3 nucleotide sequence: TGTGCCAGCGCGCGTCGCCAAGGGGATACGCAGTATTTT. Translation gives CASARRQGDTQYF.

The chain carries TRBV4-2 and TRBJ2-3; 15 bases line up with TRBD2. Trimming at V came to 4 bases and at J to 2 bases, leaving 4 bases not matched to a gene. CDR1 is LGHNA, CDR2 YNFKEQ, per germline. The CDR3 contains 17 residues. The CDR3: CASSPGLAGGTTDTQYF. As DNA, the CDR3 is TGTGCCAGCAGCCCCGGACTAGCGGGGGGGACCACAGATACGCAGTATTTT.

The DNA of the CDR3 is TGTGCCAGCAGCCAAGTTATAGGGCTTTACACTGAAGCTTTCTTT. Its protein product is CASSQVIGLYTEAFF. This sequence joins TRBV7-6 and TRBJ1-1, with D hard to call. The V gene lost 5 bases and the J gene lost 3 bases, with 16 bases spanning the gap. Germline V gives CDR1 SGHVS, CDR2 FNYEAQ. The CDR3 is 15 residues long.

The chain joins TRBV19 to TRBJ1-2; tentative D call: TRBD1 (6 bases). The germline gives CDR1 LNHDA, CDR2 SQIVND (reference sequence). Trimming left V 10 bases short and J 6 bases short, with 18 bases between. This CDR3 is 13 amino acids long. In nucleotides, the CDR3 is TGTGCCACCAGAGAGGGGGGGGACCATGGCTACACCTTC. This sequence encodes CATREGGDHGYTF.

This clonotype has only a few counts. The chain carries TRBV12-3 or TRBV12-4 and TRBJ2-1; 11 bases are a match to TRBD2. The J segment lost 9 bases and the V segment lost 4 bases, leaving 5 bases of the junction unmatched. The CDR3 is made up of 14 amino acids. CDR3 sequence: CASSYSGRAGEQFF. CDR3 sequence (DNA): TGTGCCAGCAGTTATAGCGGGAGGGCCGGTGAGCAGTTCTTC.

V is TRBV7-8 and J is TRBJ1-5, with 7 bases aligning to TRBD1. The CDR3 covers 15 residues. V was pared by 6 bases and J by 0 bases, with 5 bases of the junction left unmatched. Germline CDR1 and CDR2: SGHVS and FQNEAQ. The CDR3 sequence is CASREDRYSNQPQHF. The CDR3 DNA follows: TGTGCCAGCAGAGAGGACAGGTATAGCAATCAGCCCCAGCATTTT.

This clonotype appeared a few times. V gene TRBV28 combines with J gene TRBJ2-1; 8 bases are a match to TRBD2. V was pared by 5 bases and J by 10 bases, with 4 bases of the junction left unmatched. Germline values: CDR1 MDHEN, CDR2 SYDVKM. The CDR3 spans 12 residues. CDR3 DNA sequence: TGTGCCAGCAGTCCCGGGGGGGCCGAGCAGTTCTTC. As protein: CASSPGGAEQFF.

This clonotype was seen once. The chain links TRBV9 to TRBJ2-7; D remains ambiguous. The germline V gene has CDR1 SGDLS and CDR2 YYNGEE. The CDR3 covers 15 residues. V lost 4 bases to trimming and J lost 5 bases, with 19 bases between them. The CDR3 here is CASSQSHEAPHEQYF. In nucleotides, the CDR3 is TGTGCCAGCAGCCAATCCCATGAGGCCCCCCACGAGCAGTACTTC.

The chain employs TRBV20-1 and TRBJ1-6, with unresolved D. V was cut by 2 bases and J by 7 bases, with 9 bases left in between. This CDR3 spans 13 amino acids. Per the germline V gene, CDR1 is DFQATT and CDR2 is SNEGSKA (reference sequence). Here the CDR3 DNA reads TGCAGTGCTAGATATGCACTAAATTCACCCCTCCACTTT. It specifies CSARYALNSPLHF.

The V gene is TRBV12-3 or TRBV12-4, the J gene TRBJ1-5; D not certain. The V gene lost 6 bases and the J gene lost 0 bases, with 15 bases spanning the gap. This CDR3 has 16 amino acids. CDR3 DNA sequence: TGTGCCAGCAGGCCCGGATCGCTCGATAGCAATCAGCCCCAGCATTTT. It codes for CASRPGSLDSNQPQHF.